Below, 15 T cell receptor beta chains from the same sample are listed, as sequenced in a study of shared clonotypes between healthy human individuals. Naivety among CD8 cells was defined by CD45RO negativity and positive CCR7 selection, thereby excluding terminally differentiated effector memory CD45RA+ cells. The repertoire was sequenced with immunoSEQ multiplex PCR; TCRdb's copy has only in-frame clones and lacks some. The data show around 550,000 clones, 90% to 95% seen once. The sequencing sample was made of naive CD8+ T cells sorted from blood. These receptors were obtained from a woman in her thirties in good health.

The chain links TRBV10-1 to TRBJ2-1; TRBD1 or TRBD2 may be the D gene (7 bases each). From germline, CDR1 is WNHNN and CDR2 SYGVQD (reference sequence). Trimming left V 6 bases short and J 8 bases short, with 20 bases between. The CDR3 length is 15 residues. CDR3 nucleotide sequence: TGCGCCAGCAGCCGGCAGGGGGGGCGCAGGGATGAGCAGTTCTTC. It yields the protein CASSRQGGRRDEQFF.

The V call is TRBV28, the J call TRBJ1-1; TRBD1 aligns across 11 bases. The CDR3 consists of 15 residues. The germline V gene encodes CDR1 MDHEN and CDR2 SYDVKM. V was pared by 5 bases and J by 6 bases, with 8 bases of the junction left unmatched. The CDR3 protein is CASSQIGTGGPEAFF. CDR3 DNA sequence: TGTGCCAGCAGTCAAATAGGGACAGGGGGGCCTGAAGCTTTCTTT.

The gene calls are TRBV27 and TRBJ1-1, with a possible D match to TRBD1 (5 bases). The CDR3 loop spans 14 amino acids. Germline V lookup: CDR1 MNHEY, CDR2 SMNVEV (reference sequence). The ends were cut back, 9 bases at V and 1 base at J, with 15 bases in the middle. This CDR3 reads CASNTAGPNTEAFF. The DNA for the CDR3 is TGTGCCAGTAACACCGCAGGGCCGAACACTGAAGCTTTCTTT.

This chain uses TRBV19 with TRBJ2-1; the D gene is possibly TRBD1 (6 bases). Deletions cut 3 bases from V and 5 bases from J, with 14 bases between. The length of the CDR3 is 15 residues. Germline V lookup: CDR1 LNHDA, CDR2 SQIVND (reference sequence). CDR3 amino acids: CASSMAGQGNNEQFF. CDR3 nucleotides: TGTGCCAGTAGTATGGCTGGGCAGGGGAACAATGAGCAGTTCTTC.

The chain carries TRBV5-1 and TRBJ2-5, with TRBD1 matching 9 bases. With the DNA end fitting TRBJ2-7 better, the J assignment may be wrong. This CDR3 has 13 residues. Per germline, CDR1 SGHRS and CDR2 YFSETQ. The CDR3 coding sequence is TGCGCCAGCAGGGGACAGGGCTCCTACGAGCAGTACTTC. Encoded protein: CASRGQGSYEQYF.

The chain is built from TRBV7-9 and TRBJ2-7; a weak D match, TRBD1 (6 bases). Germline CDR1 and CDR2: SEHNR and FQNEAQ (reference sequence). CDR3 size: 17 residues. Trimming left V 4 bases short and J 2 bases short, with 21 bases between. The DNA for the CDR3 is TGTGCCAGCAGCTGGGAAACCGGGCAGGGGATTCCCTACGAGCAGTACTTC. The encoded protein is CASSWETGQGIPYEQYF.

On this clone: The same CDR3 is also encoded by other DNA sequences in this sample. The rearrangement uses TRBV4-1 and TRBJ1-1; 7 nucleotides align to TRBD1. The length of the CDR3 is 15 residues. Trimming removed 0 bases from V and 1 base from J; junction bases left unmatched: 2. Germline CDR1 reads MGHRA; CDR2 reads YSYEKL. The CDR3 spells CASSQDPGGNTEAFF. The CDR3 DNA follows: TGCGCCAGCAGCCAAGATCCAGGGGGGAACACTGAAGCTTTCTTT.

With respect to this clone: The identical CDR3 is also encoded by other nucleotide sequences in the sample. The chain carries TRBV5-4 and TRBJ2-7; the match to TRBD1 covers 10 bases. The V gene end was trimmed by 4 bases and the J gene end by 3 bases; junction bases not matched to a gene: 4. This CDR3 is 14 amino acids long. Per the germline V gene, CDR1 is SGHNT and CDR2 is YYREEE (reference sequence). Written as DNA, the CDR3 is TGTGCCAGCAGCGCCGGACAGGGGGTCTACGAGCAGTACTTC. Amino acid sequence: CASSAGQGVYEQYF.

The chain has TRBV6-4 and TRBJ1-1; 9 bases fit TRBD1. The ends lost 6 bases at V and 0 bases at J; junction bases unmatched: 14. This CDR3 is 18 amino acids long. CDR1 is MRHNA and CDR2 is SNTAGT in the germline V gene. The CDR3 coding sequence is TGTGCCAGCAGCCCTAAATCAGACAGGACAGGGGTGAACACTGAAGCTTTCTTT. Encoded protein: CASSPKSDRTGVNTEAFF.

The rearrangement links TRBV11-2 to TRBJ1-1; weak D call: TRBD1 (5 bases). The CDR3 loop spans 17 amino acids. CDR1 and CDR2 from the germline V gene are SGHAT and FQNNGV. V lost 1 base and J lost 3, with 18 bases in between. The CDR3 loop reads CASSLVERGGKDTEAFF. Written as DNA, the CDR3 is TGTGCCAGCAGCTTAGTGGAGCGGGGGGGGAAGGACACTGAAGCTTTCTTT.

The V gene is TRBV27, the J gene TRBJ1-2, with D unresolved. Germline CDR1 and CDR2: MNHEY and SMNVEV (reference sequence). The germline V and J ends were trimmed by 6 bases and 8 bases, with 16 bases remaining between them. The CDR3 covers 13 residues. Here the CDR3 reads CASSSALDYGYTF. In nucleotides, the CDR3 is TGTGCCAGCAGCTCCGCCCTGGATTACGGCTACACCTTC.

The chain couples TRBV28 to TRBJ2-7, with TRBD2 matching over 8 bases. The CDR3 runs 15 residues. V was pared by 3 bases and J by 3 bases, with 7 bases of the junction left unmatched. CDR1 and CDR2 from the germline V gene are MDHEN and SYDVKM. CDR3 region: CASSLGAREVYEQYF. The CDR3 region has the DNA TGTGCCAGCAGTTTGGGCGCGCGGGAGGTCTACGAGCAGTACTTC.

The V gene is TRBV29-1, the J gene TRBJ2-1, with TRBD2 identical over 8 bases. The CDR3 is 16 amino acids. With V trimmed by 4 bases and J by 0 bases, 8 bases remained unmatched. The V gene's germline CDR1 is SQVTM and CDR2 ANQGSEA. The CDR3 DNA reads as TGCAGCGTTGCTTGGACTAGCCGCAGCTCCTACAATGAGCAGTTCTTC. Translating it yields CSVAWTSRSSYNEQFF.

The chain links TRBV2 to TRBJ1-1, with D unresolved. CDR1 and CDR2 (germline): SNHLY, FYNNEI. The CDR3 loop spans 13 amino acids. The V and J ends lost 3 bases and 3 bases respectively, with 8 bases between them. The CDR3 spells CASSDRSHTEAFF. The CDR3 coding sequence is TGTGCCAGCAGTGATCGGTCCCACACTGAAGCTTTCTTT.

The rearrangement links TRBV28 to TRBJ2-7; tentative D call: TRBD2 (5 bases). The CDR3 runs 15 residues. The V and J ends lost 8 bases and 2 bases respectively, with 19 bases between them. Germline assignment: CDR1 MDHEN and CDR2 SYDVKM. Here the CDR3 reads CASGILDGVTYEQYF. In DNA, the CDR3 is TGTGCCAGCGGGATCTTGGACGGGGTCACCTACGAGCAGTACTTC.